The rows below give T cell receptor beta chains drawn from one sample of a study of blood T cell repertoires in COVID-19. Repertoires were generated with immunoSEQ multiplex PCR, while TCRdb's copy carries only in-frame clones and drops some. Of 150,000 or so clones detected, 70% to 80% appear once; the ten largest clones hold 4.5%. Sequences were obtained from peripheral blood. The receptors here all came from a woman older than 75 with active or convalescent COVID-19. The CDR3 runs from the conserved cysteine through the conserved F or W. D genes are given only for firm matches. The listing skips clone size in some rows; elsewhere it reads once, few, many or a size class.

J | V | D | size | CDR3 | DNA
TRBJ1-1 | TRBV30 | . | . | CAWTHLTEAFF | TGTGCCTGGACCCACTTGACTGAAGCTTTCTTT
TRBJ1-2 | TRBV19 | . | . | CASIESNYGYTF | TGTGCCAGTATTGAGTCTAACTATGGCTACACCTTC
TRBJ1-2 | TRBV19 | . | . | CASSRQNNYGYTF | TGTGCCAGTAGTAGACAGAACAACTATGGCTACACCTTC
TRBJ2-7 | TRBV2 | TRBD1 | . | CASSARQGADEQYF | TGTGCCAGCAGTGCCCGACAGGGGGCAGACGAGCAGTACTTC
TRBJ2-7 | TRBV5-1 | . | few | CASSLGKGLQQYF | TGCGCCAGCAGCTTGGGAAAGGGGCTCCAGCAGTACTTC
TRBJ1-1 | TRBV28 | TRBD1 | few | CASSRTKQGGTEAFF | TGTGCCAGCAGTCGAACCAAACAGGGGGGTACTGAAGCTTTCTTT
TRBJ2-7 | TRBV27 | TRBD1 | . | CASRRQGEYEQYF | TGTGCCAGCAGGCGTCAGGGGGAGTACGAGCAGTACTTC
TRBJ2-1 | TRBV28 | . | . | CASSLIVYNEQFF | TGTGCCAGCAGTTTAATCGTTTACAATGAGCAGTTCTTC
TRBJ2-7 | TRBV19 | TRBD1 | . | CASRDRGSYEQYF | TGTGCCAGTAGGGACAGGGGATCCTACGAGCAGTACTTC
TRBJ2-1 | TRBV5-1 | TRBD1 | . | CASSLRAGGFNEQFF | TGCGCCAGCAGCTTGCGGGCAGGGGGTTTCAATGAGCAGTTCTTC
TRBJ1-2 | TRBV27 | . | . | CASSSSRTKANYGYTF | TGTGCCAGCAGTTCTTCCAGGACAAAGGCTAACTATGGCTACACCTTC
TRBJ2-2 | TRBV9 | . | few | CASSVGHRNAGELFF | TGTGCCAGCAGCGTAGGTCATAGAAACGCCGGGGAGCTGTTTTTT
TRBJ1-1 | TRBV3-1/TRBV3-2 | . | few | CASSHYYGRRGTEAFF | TGTGCCAGCAGCCACTATTACGGACGACGGGGCACTGAAGCTTTCTTT
TRBJ1-1 | TRBV12-3/TRBV12-4 | . | . | CASSPRAVEAFF | TGTGCCAGCAGCCCCAGGGCAGTTGAAGCTTTCTTT
TRBJ1-5 | TRBV5-5 | . | . | CASSPGSFNQPQHF | TGTGCCAGCAGCCCGGGTAGTTTCAATCAGCCCCAGCATTTT
TRBJ2-4 | TRBV28 | . | . | CASSQSPGKNIQYF | TGTGCCAGCAGTCAATCTCCGGGGAAAAACATTCAGTACTTC
TRBJ1-2 | TRBV6-4 | TRBD1 | . | CASSDSPAGGRGYTF | TGTGCCAGCAGTGACTCACCGGCAGGGGGCCGGGGCTACACCTTC
TRBJ1-2 | TRBV6-5 | TRBD1 | once | CASSPSGTVSMVYTF | TGTGCCAGCAGTCCGTCTGGGACAGTGAGTATGGTCTACACCTTC
TRBJ2-7 | TRBV11-3 | TRBD1 | . | CASSLQQGLEQYF | TGTGCCAGCAGCTTACAACAGGGGCTGGAGCAGTACTTC
TRBJ1-1 | TRBV4-1 | TRBD1 | . | CASSQGQGANKNTEAFF | TGCGCCAGCAGCCAAGGACAGGGGGCGAACAAAAACACTGAAGCTTTCTTT
TRBJ2-7 | TRBV6-2/TRBV6-3 | . | . | CASSRGQKSYEQYF | TGTGCCAGCAGTCGTGGACAGAAATCCTACGAGCAGTACTTC
TRBJ2-4 | TRBV2 | . | . | CASSERSPAVAKNIQYF | TGTGCCAGCAGTGAACGTTCGCCCGCGGTAGCCAAAAACATTCAGTACTTC
TRBJ1-1 | TRBV7-2 | . | . | CASSRGRAEAFF | TGTGCCAGCAGCCGAGGGAGGGCTGAAGCTTTCTTT
TRBJ2-1 | TRBV14 | TRBD1 | . | CASSRQGAKNEQFF | TGTGCCAGCAGCCGACAGGGGGCGAAGAATGAGCAGTTCTTC
TRBJ2-5 | TRBV2 | TRBD1 | . | CASRRTGLTQETQYF | TGTGCCAGCAGGCGGACAGGGCTAACCCAAGAGACCCAGTACTTC
TRBJ2-7 | TRBV19 | . | . | CASSSTTEPYEQYF | TGTGCCAGTAGTAGCACGACAGAACCCTACGAGCAGTACTTC
TRBJ2-3 | TRBV5-1 | TRBD1 | once | CASSPYPTGISTDTQYF | TGCGCCAGCAGCCCATACCCGACAGGGATTAGCACAGATACGCAGTATTTT
TRBJ1-5 | TRBV5-1 | TRBD1 | . | CASSSTGGNQPQHF | TGCGCCAGCAGCTCTACAGGGGGGAATCAGCCCCAGCATTTT
TRBJ2-1 | TRBV5-1 | . | . | CASSRGSGSYNEQFF | TGCGCCAGCAGCCGGGGATCAGGCTCCTACAATGAGCAGTTCTTC
TRBJ2-7 | TRBV6-5 | TRBD1 | once | CASSSPGQGSHEQYF | TGTGCCAGCAGTTCCCCGGGACAGGGTTCCCACGAGCAGTACTTC
TRBJ1-6 | TRBV3-1/TRBV3-2 | . | once | CASSPGHGNSPLHF | TGTGCCAGCAGCCCCGGACACGGAAATTCACCCCTCCACTTT
TRBJ1-3 | TRBV9 | . | . | CASSRQQGSGNTIYF | TGTGCCAGCAGCAGACAACAGGGCTCTGGAAACACCATATATTTT
TRBJ2-1 | TRBV3-1/TRBV3-2 | TRBD2 | . | CASSETSGGAYEQFF | TGTGCCAGCAGCGAAACTAGCGGGGGGGCCTACGAGCAGTTCTTC
TRBJ1-5 | TRBV5-1 | TRBD1 | . | CASSLQGGGNQPQHF | TGCGCCAGCAGCCTACAGGGGGGAGGTAATCAGCCCCAGCATTTT
TRBJ1-1 | TRBV5-1 | . | . | CASSWAGQARAEAFF | TGCGCCAGCAGCTGGGCAGGGCAGGCGCGCGCGGAAGCTTTCTTT
TRBJ1-1 | TRBV7-2 | . | . | CASSHRAREAFF | TGTGCCAGCAGCCACAGGGCCCGAGAAGCTTTCTTT
TRBJ1-2 | TRBV6-2/TRBV6-3 | . | few | CASSLLGRLYGYTF | TGTGCCAGCAGTTTACTCGGGAGACTCTATGGCTACACCTTC
TRBJ1-4 | TRBV5-1 | . | few | CASSTTGSGGEKLFF | TGCGCCAGCAGCACAACAGGGTCAGGCGGTGAAAAACTGTTTTTT
TRBJ2-1 | TRBV2 | TRBD1 | . | CASSETGGAYNEQFF | TGTGCCAGCAGCGAAACAGGGGGCGCGTACAATGAGCAGTTCTTC
TRBJ2-1 | TRBV9 | TRBD2 | . | CASSVTSGAANEQFF | TGTGCCAGCAGCGTTACTAGCGGGGCGGCCAATGAGCAGTTCTTC
TRBJ1-1 | TRBV6-5 | TRBD1 | . | CASTKGDRNTEAFF | TGTGCCAGCACGAAGGGGGACAGGAACACTGAAGCTTTCTTT
TRBJ2-2 | TRBV7-3 | TRBD2 | many | CASSLRAASGGSGGELFF | TGTGCCAGCAGCTTACGTGCGGCTAGCGGGGGATCTGGCGGGGAGCTGTTTTTT
TRBJ2-6 | TRBV6-2/TRBV6-3 | TRBD2 | few | CASSYSSGGVSPNVLTF | TGTGCCAGCAGTTACTCTAGCGGGGGGGTGAGTCCCAACGTCCTGACTTTC
TRBJ1-1 | TRBV5-6 | . | . | CASSLRGMNTEAFF | TGTGCCAGCAGCTTAAGGGGTATGAACACTGAAGCTTTCTTT
TRBJ1-1 | TRBV10-3 | . | few | CAISDPGARLGNTEAFF | TGTGCCATCAGTGATCCAGGGGCGCGTTTAGGGAACACTGAAGCTTTCTTT
TRBJ1-4 | TRBV6-1 | . | . | CASSEAGRTTNEKLFF | TGTGCCAGCAGTGAAGCGGGCAGAACAACTAATGAAAAACTGTTTTTT
TRBJ1-4 | TRBV18 | TRBD1 | . | CASSLLVGQGNEKLFF | TGTGCCAGCTCCCTATTGGTGGGACAGGGAAATGAAAAACTGTTTTTT
TRBJ1-1 | TRBV5-6 | . | . | CASSLETGGVNTEAFF | TGTGCCAGCAGCTTGGAAACTGGGGGGGTGAACACTGAAGCTTTCTTT
TRBJ1-2 | TRBV2 | TRBD1 | . | CASRTQTGGLYGYTF | TGTGCCAGCAGAACCCAGACAGGGGGTCTCTATGGCTACACCTTC
TRBJ2-2 | TRBV5-1 | . | few | CASSLGGDQGGELFF | TGCGCCAGCAGCTTGGGCGGGGACCAGGGCGGGGAGCTGTTTTTT
TRBJ2-1 | TRBV14 | TRBD2 | few | CASSQVQGGGGNEQFF | TGTGCCAGCAGCCAAGTCCAGGGCGGGGGGGGCAATGAGCAGTTCTTC
TRBJ1-2 | TRBV7-9 | . | . | CASSLAMGETGGYTF | TGTGCCAGCAGCTTAGCTATGGGGGAGACAGGTGGCTACACCTTC
TRBJ2-3 | TRBV7-9 | TRBD2 | once | CASSNGGLAGLTDTQYF | TGTGCCAGCAGCAACGGGGGACTAGCGGGGCTCACAGATACGCAGTATTTT
TRBJ1-1 | TRBV6-5 | . | . | CASSPYRTEAFF | TGTGCCAGCAGTCCATATCGGACTGAAGCTTTCTTT
TRBJ1-5 | TRBV19 | . | few | CAGWAGHGQPQHF | TGTGCCGGGTGGGCCGGACACGGTCAGCCCCAGCATTTT